This TCR beta chain was recovered during a study of neurological immune-mediated disorders. Study details: Multiple sclerosis patients (n ≈ 34) included roughly 30 with relapsing-remitting and 3 with secondary progressive disease.

The CDR3 is 14 amino acids. V lost 5 bases and J lost 7; bases outside the gene matches: 7. The germline V gene encodes CDR1 MDHEN and CDR2 SYDVKM. cDNA was made by 5'RACE with 10-nucleotide random UMIs. TCRdb called the 5' RACE reads again in MiXCR, with one record for every CDR3 protein. The profile shows around 25,000 distinct CDR3 sequences, approximately 2.7% of them singletons. In this sample, this clonotype turned up many times. The chain carries TRBV28 and TRBJ1-2; 10 bases line up with TRBD1. This TCR was recovered from a woman aged 45-60 years with multiple sclerosis. The material sequenced was PBMCs. The DNA for the CDR3 is TGTGCCAGCAGTACCGGGACAGGGGAGGCTGGCTACACCTTC. It is translated as CASSTGTGEAGYTF.